Listed here are 4 T cell receptor beta chains from one sample, sequenced in a study of blood T cell repertoires in COVID-19. Measured with immunoSEQ multiplex PCR; TCRdb has only the in-frame clones, and not every one. Of hundreds of thousands of clones detected, 85% to 90% appear once; the ten largest clones hold around 0.9%. The source material was peripheral blood. These TCRs come from a man aged 18 to 30 with COVID-19, enrolled during active disease.

The chain employs TRBV14 and TRBJ2-7, with 7 bases lining up with TRBD1. This CDR3 spans 11 amino acids. From germline, CDR1 is SGHDN and CDR2 FVKESK. J was trimmed by 7 bases and V by 4 bases; bases with no gene match: 1. CDR3 coding DNA: TGTGCCAGCAGCCCGGACAGGGAGCAGTACTTC. Translated: CASSPDREQYF.

The rearrangement uses TRBV2 and TRBJ2-5; 9 positions match TRBD1. Germline loops: CDR1 SNHLY, CDR2 FYNNEI. CDR3 length equals 16 residues. Trimming cost V 1 base and J 1 base; bases outside gene matches: 4. CDR3 DNA: TGTGCCAGCAGTGAAGGGGGGACAGGGCTCCAAGAGACCCAGTACTTC. Protein product: CASSEGGTGLQETQYF.

The rearrangement joins TRBV19 to TRBJ1-5; D uncertain. CDR3 length equals 14 residues. V was shortened by 4 bases and J by 6 bases, with 13 bases between the two germline ends. Germline V gives CDR1 LNHDA, CDR2 SQIVND (reference sequence). CDR3 sequence (DNA): TGTGCCAGTAGTACCCTCGGGGAGGCTCAGCCCCAGCATTTT. Its translation: CASSTLGEAQPQHF. The full variable domain, with the rest looked up from reference TRBV19 and TRBJ1-5, is DGGITQSPKYLFRKEGQNVTLSCEQNLNHDAMYWYRQDPGQGLRLIYYSQIVNDFQKGDIAEGYSVSREKKESFPLTVTSAQKNPTAFYLCASSTLGEAQPQHFGDGTRLSIL.

The chain couples TRBV2 to TRBJ2-1; possible D gene TRBD2, 6 bases. Per the germline V gene, CDR1 is SNHLY and CDR2 is FYNNEI. V was cut by 7 bases and J by 3 bases, with 10 bases left in between. The length of the CDR3 is 13 residues. CDR3 amino acids: CASTGANYNEQFF. CDR3 coding DNA: TGTGCCAGCACGGGAGCGAACTACAATGAGCAGTTCTTC.